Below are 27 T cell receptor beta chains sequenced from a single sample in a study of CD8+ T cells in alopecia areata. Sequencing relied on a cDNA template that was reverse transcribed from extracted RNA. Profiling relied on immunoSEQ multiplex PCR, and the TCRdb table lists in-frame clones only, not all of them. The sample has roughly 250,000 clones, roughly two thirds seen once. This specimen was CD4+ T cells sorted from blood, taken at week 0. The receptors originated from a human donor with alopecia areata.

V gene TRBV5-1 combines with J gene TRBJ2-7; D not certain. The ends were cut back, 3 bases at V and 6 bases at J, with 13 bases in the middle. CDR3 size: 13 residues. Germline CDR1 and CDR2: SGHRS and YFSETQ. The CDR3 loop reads CASSSKMDGEQYF. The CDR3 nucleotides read TGCGCCAGCAGCTCGAAAATGGACGGCGAGCAGTACTTC.

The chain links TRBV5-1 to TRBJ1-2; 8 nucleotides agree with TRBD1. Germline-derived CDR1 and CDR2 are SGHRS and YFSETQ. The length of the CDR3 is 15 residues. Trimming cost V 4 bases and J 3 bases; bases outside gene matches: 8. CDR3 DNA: TGCGCCAGCAGCCTCCGTCCGGGACAGGACTATGGCTACACCTTC. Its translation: CASSLRPGQDYGYTF. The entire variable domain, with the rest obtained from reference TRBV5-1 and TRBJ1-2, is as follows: KAGVTQTPRYLIKTRGQQVTLSCSPISGHRSVSWYQQTPGQGLQFLFEYFSETQRNKGNFPGRFSGRQFSNSRSEMNVSTLELGDSALYLCASSLRPGQDYGYTFGSGTRLTVV.

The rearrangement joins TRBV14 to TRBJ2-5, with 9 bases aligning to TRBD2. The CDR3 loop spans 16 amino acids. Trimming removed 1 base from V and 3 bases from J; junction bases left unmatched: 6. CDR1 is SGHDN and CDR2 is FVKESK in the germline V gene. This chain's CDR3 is CASSQGTLAGKETQYF. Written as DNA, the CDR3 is TGTGCCAGCAGCCAAGGGACGCTAGCGGGAAAAGAGACCCAGTACTTC.

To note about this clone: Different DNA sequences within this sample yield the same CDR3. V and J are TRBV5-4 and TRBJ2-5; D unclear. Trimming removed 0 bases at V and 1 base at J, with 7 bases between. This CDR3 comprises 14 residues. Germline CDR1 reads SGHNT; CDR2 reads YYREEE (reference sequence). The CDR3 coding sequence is TGTGCCAGCAGCTTGGCTGGAGCCCAAGAGACCCAGTACTTC. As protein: CASSLAGAQETQYF.

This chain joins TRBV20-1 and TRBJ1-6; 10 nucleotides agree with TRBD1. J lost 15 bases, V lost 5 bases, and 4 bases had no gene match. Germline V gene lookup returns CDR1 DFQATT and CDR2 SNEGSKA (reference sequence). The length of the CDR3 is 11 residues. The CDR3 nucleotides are TGCAGTGCTTCCGGGACAGGGGTCCTCCACTTT. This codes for CSASGTGVLHF.

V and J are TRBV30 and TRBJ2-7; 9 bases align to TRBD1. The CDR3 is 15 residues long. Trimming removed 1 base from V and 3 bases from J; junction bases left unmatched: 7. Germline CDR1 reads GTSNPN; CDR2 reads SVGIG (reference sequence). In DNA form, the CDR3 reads TGTGCCTGGAGTGCCCCGGGACAGGGAAGCTACGAGCAGTACTTC. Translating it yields CAWSAPGQGSYEQYF.

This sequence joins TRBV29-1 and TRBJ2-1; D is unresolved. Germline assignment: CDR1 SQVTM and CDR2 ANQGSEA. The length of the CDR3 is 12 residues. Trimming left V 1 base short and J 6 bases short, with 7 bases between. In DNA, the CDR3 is TGCAGCGTTGAAGTCGCAGGCAATGAGCAGTTCTTC. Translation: CSVEVAGNEQFF.

The CDR3 region has the DNA TGTGCCAGCAGTTACTTCGGGCCTGGGACCGGGGAGCTGTTTTTT. Translation: CASSYFGPGTGELFF. The chain uses TRBV6-5 and TRBJ2-2; D uncertain. Germline V CDR1 and CDR2: MNHEY, SVGAGI. The CDR3 spans 15 residues. The V end lost 1 base, the J end lost 5 bases, and 11 bases lay between the germline ends.

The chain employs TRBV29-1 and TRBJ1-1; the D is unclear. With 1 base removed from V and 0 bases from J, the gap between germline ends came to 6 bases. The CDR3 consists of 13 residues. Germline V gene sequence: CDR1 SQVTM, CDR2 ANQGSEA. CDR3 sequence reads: CSVEAAMNTEAFF. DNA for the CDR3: TGCAGCGTTGAAGCGGCCATGAACACTGAAGCTTTCTTT.

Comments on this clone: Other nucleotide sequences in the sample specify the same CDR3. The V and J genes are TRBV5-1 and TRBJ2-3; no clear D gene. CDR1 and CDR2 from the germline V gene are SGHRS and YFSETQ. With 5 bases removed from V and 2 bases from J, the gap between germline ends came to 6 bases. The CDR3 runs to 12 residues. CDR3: CASSSPTDTQYF. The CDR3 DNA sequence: TGCGCCAGCAGTTCGCCCACAGATACGCAGTATTTT.

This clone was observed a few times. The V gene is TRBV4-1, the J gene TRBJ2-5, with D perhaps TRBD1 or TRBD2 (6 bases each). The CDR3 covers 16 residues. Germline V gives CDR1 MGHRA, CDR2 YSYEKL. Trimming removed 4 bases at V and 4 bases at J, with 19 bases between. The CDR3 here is CASSPTDGGIRETQYF. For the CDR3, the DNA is TGCGCCAGCAGCCCGACCGACGGGGGCATACGAGAGACCCAGTACTTC.

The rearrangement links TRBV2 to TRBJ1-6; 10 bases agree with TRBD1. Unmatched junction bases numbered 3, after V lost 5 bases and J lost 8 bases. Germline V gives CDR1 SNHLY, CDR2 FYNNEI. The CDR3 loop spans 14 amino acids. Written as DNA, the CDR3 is TGTGCCAGCAGTTCCGGGACAGGGGATTCACCCCTCCACTTT. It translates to CASSSGTGDSPLHF. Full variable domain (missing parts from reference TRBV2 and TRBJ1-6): EPEVTQTPSHQVTQMGQEVILRCVPISNHLYFYWYRQILGQKVEFLVSFYNNEISEKSEIFDDQFSVERPDGSNFTLKIRSTKLEDSAMYFCASSSGTGDSPLHFGNGTRLTVT.

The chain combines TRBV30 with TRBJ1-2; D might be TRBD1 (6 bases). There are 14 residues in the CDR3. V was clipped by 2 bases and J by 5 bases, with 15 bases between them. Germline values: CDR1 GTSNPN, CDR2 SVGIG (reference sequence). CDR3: CAWSFRAGEYGYTF. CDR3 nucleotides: TGTGCCTGGAGTTTCCGAGCAGGGGAGTATGGCTACACCTTC.

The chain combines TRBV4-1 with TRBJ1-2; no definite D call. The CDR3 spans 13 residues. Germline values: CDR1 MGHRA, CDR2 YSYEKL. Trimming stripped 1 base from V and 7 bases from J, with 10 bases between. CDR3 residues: CASSQVDRVGYTF. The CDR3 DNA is TGCGCCAGCAGCCAAGTTGATAGGGTTGGCTACACCTTC.

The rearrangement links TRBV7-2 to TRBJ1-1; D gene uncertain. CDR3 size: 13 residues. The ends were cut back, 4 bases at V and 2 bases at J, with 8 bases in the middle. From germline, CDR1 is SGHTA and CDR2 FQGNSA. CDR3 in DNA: TGTGCCAGCAGCTCAGCATTTAACACTGAAGCTTTCTTT. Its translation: CASSSAFNTEAFF. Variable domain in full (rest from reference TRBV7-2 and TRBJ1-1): GAGVSQSPSNKVTEKGKDVELRCDPISGHTALYWYRQSLGQGLEFLIYFQGNSAPDKSGLPSDRFSAERTGGSVSTLTIQRTQQEDSAVYLCASSSAFNTEAFFGQGTRLTVV.

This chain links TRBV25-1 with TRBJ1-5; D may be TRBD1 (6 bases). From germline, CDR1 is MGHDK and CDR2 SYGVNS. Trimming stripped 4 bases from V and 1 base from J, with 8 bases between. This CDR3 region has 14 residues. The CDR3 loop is CASSGGQSNQPQHF. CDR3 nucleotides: TGTGCCAGCAGTGGAGGACAGAGCAATCAGCCCCAGCATTTT.

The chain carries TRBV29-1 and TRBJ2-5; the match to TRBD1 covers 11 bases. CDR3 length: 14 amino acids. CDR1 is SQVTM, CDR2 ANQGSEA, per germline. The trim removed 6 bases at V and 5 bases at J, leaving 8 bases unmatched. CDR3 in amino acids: CSVDRTGGHETQYF. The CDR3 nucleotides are TGCAGCGTAGACCGGACAGGGGGCCATGAGACCCAGTACTTC.

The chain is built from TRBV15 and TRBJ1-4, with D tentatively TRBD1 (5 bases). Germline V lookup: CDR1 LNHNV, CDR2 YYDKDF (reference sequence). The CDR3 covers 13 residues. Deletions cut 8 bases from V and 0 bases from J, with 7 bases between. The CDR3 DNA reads TGTGCCACCGGGGGGGCAACTAATGAAAAACTGTTTTTT. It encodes CATGGATNEKLFF.

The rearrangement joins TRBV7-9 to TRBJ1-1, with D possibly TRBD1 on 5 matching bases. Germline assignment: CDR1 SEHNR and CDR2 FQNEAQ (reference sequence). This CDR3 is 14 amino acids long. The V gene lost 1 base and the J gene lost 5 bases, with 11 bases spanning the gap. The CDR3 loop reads CASSLDNGGTEAFF. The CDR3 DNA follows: TGTGCCAGCAGCTTAGATAACGGGGGGACTGAAGCTTTCTTT.

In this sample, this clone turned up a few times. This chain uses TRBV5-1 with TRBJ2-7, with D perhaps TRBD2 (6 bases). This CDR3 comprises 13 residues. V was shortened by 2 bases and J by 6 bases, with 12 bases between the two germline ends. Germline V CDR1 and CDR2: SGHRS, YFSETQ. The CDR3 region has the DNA TGCGCCAGCAGCTTTGGGGGGATCGGCGAGCAGTACTTC. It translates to CASSFGGIGEQYF.

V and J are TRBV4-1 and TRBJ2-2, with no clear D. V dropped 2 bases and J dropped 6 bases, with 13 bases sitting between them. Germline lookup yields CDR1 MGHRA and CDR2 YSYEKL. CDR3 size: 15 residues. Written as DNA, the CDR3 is TGCGCCAGCAGCCAATCGATGGCGCCCGCCGGGGAGCTGTTTTTT. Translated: CASSQSMAPAGELFF.

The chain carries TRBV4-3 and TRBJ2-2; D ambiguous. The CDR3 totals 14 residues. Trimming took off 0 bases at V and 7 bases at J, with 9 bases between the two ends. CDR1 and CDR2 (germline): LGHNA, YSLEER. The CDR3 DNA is TGCGCCAGCAGCCAAGAACCGGGTAGCGGGGAGCTGTTTTTT. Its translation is CASSQEPGSGELFF.

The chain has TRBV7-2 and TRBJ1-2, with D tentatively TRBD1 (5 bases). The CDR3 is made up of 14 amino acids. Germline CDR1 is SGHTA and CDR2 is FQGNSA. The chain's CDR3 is CADYRDREPYGYTF. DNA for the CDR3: TGTGCTGACTACCGGGACCGCGAGCCTTATGGCTACACCTTC.

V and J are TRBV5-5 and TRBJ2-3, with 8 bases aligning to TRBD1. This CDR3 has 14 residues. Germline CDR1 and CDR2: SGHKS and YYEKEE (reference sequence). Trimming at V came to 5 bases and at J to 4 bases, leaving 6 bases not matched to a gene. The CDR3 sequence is CASRDRVGSDTQYF. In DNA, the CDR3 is TGTGCCAGCAGGGACAGGGTAGGATCAGATACGCAGTATTTT.

The CDR3 DNA follows: TGTGCCAGCAGCCAGCGACTGCCGGGGGGCACAGATACGCAGTATTTT. Translating gives CASSQRLPGGTDTQYF. This rearrangement joins TRBV7-9 to TRBJ2-3; D might be TRBD2 (6 bases). Germline V gene sequence: CDR1 SEHNR, CDR2 FQNEAQ (reference sequence). The length of the CDR3 is 16 residues. V lost 5 bases and J lost 1, with 16 bases in between. Full variable domain (outside the CDR3, taken from reference TRBV7-9 and TRBJ2-3): DTGVSQNPRHKITKRGQNVTFRCDPISEHNRLYWYRQTLGQGPEFLTYFQNEAQLEKSRLLSDRFSAERPKGSFSTLEIQRTEQGDSAMYLCASSQRLPGGTDTQYFGPGTRLTVL.

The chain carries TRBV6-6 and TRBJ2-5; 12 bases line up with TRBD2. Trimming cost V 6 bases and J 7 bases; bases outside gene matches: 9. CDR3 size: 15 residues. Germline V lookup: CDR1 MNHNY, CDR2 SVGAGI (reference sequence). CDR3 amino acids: CASSPASGGAGTQYF. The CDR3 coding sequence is TGTGCCAGCAGCCCGGCTAGCGGGGGGGCCGGGACCCAGTACTTC.

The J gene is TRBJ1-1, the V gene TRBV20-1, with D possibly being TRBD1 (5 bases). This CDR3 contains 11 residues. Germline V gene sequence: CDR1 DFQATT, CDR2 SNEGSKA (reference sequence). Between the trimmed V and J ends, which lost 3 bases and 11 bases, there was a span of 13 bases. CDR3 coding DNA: TGCAGTGCTAGGGTGGGGGTCGGGGCTTTCTTT. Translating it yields CSARVGVGAFF.